These T cell receptor beta chains were read from a single sample in a study of blood T cell repertoires in COVID-19. TCRdb keeps only in-frame clones here, not all; method: immunoSEQ multiplex PCR. This sample has approximately 210,000 clones; roughly 85% occur once, and the top ten carry roughly 2.7%. Material: peripheral blood. The receptor set was obtained from a middle-aged woman with active or convalescent COVID-19. Each CDR3 is given with its conserved first and last residue. Fields, in order: D gene, clone size, V gene, J gene, CDR3 DNA, CDR3 protein. The D gene is left open where the match is weak. For some rows the clone size is stated as once, few or many, or as a class when expanded; others skip it.

d_call: TRBD1
clone_size: .
v_call: TRBV5-1
j_call: TRBJ1-6
cdr3_nt: TGCGCCAGCAGCCCGGGACAGGGGTATTCACCCCTCCACTTT
cdr3_aa: CASSPGQGYSPLHF

d_call: .
clone_size: .
v_call: TRBV11-2
j_call: TRBJ1-3
cdr3_nt: TGTGCCAGCAGCTTATACAGGGATGGAGGAAACACCATATATTTT
cdr3_aa: CASSLYRDGGNTIYF

d_call: TRBD1
clone_size: .
v_call: TRBV7-9
j_call: TRBJ2-6
cdr3_nt: TGTGCCAGCAGCTGGGGGACAGGGGTCGGCTCTGGGGCCAACGTCCTGACTTTC
cdr3_aa: CASSWGTGVGSGANVLTF

d_call: TRBD1
clone_size: .
v_call: TRBV7-2
j_call: TRBJ1-2
cdr3_nt: TGTGCCAGCAGCCGGGACCCCAACCGGGGACAGGGCACCTATGGCTACACCTTC
cdr3_aa: CASSRDPNRGQGTYGYTF

d_call: .
clone_size: .
v_call: TRBV19
j_call: TRBJ1-5
cdr3_nt: TGTGCCAGTAGTATAAGTTTGAGGGATCAGCCCCAGCATTTT
cdr3_aa: CASSISLRDQPQHF

d_call: .
clone_size: once
v_call: TRBV25-1
j_call: TRBJ2-5
cdr3_nt: TGTGCCAGCAGTGAGGCTGACAGTCAGACCCAGTACTTC
cdr3_aa: CASSEADSQTQYF

d_call: .
clone_size: .
v_call: TRBV3-1/TRBV3-2
j_call: TRBJ1-1
cdr3_nt: TGTGCCAGCAGCCCCCGGGACAAGAACACTGAAGCTTTCTTT
cdr3_aa: CASSPRDKNTEAFF

d_call: .
clone_size: .
v_call: TRBV2
j_call: TRBJ1-3
cdr3_nt: TGTGCCAGCAGTCTTTACGAGCAAGGAAACACCATATATTTT
cdr3_aa: CASSLYEQGNTIYF

d_call: TRBD2
clone_size: .
v_call: TRBV4-1
j_call: TRBJ2-2
cdr3_nt: TGCGCCAGCAGGCCAATCCCAGCGGGGTTCGGGGAGCTGTTTTTT
cdr3_aa: CASRPIPAGFGELFF

d_call: TRBD1
clone_size: .
v_call: TRBV29-1
j_call: TRBJ2-3
cdr3_nt: TGCAGCGTTGTCCGGGACAGGGGCGATACGCAGTATTTT
cdr3_aa: CSVVRDRGDTQYF

d_call: .
clone_size: .
v_call: TRBV2
j_call: TRBJ2-7
cdr3_nt: TGTGCCAGCAGTGGACAGGCCTCCTACGAGCAGTACTTC
cdr3_aa: CASSGQASYEQYF

d_call: TRBD2
clone_size: .
v_call: TRBV5-6
j_call: TRBJ2-3
cdr3_nt: TGTGCCAGCAGCTTGCGGCCTAGCGGTACAGATACGCAGTATTTT
cdr3_aa: CASSLRPSGTDTQYF

d_call: .
clone_size: .
v_call: TRBV24-1
j_call: TRBJ2-7
cdr3_nt: TGTGCCACCTCGGGGGGCGACGAGCAGTACTTC
cdr3_aa: CATSGGDEQYF

d_call: .
clone_size: .
v_call: TRBV21-1
j_call: TRBJ1-5
cdr3_nt: TGTGCCAGCAGCAAAGCGGGGGGTGACAATCAGCCCCAGCATTTT
cdr3_aa: CASSKAGGDNQPQHF

d_call: .
clone_size: few
v_call: TRBV28
j_call: TRBJ1-5
cdr3_nt: TGTGCCAGCAGTTGGGGCAGCAATCAGCCCCAGCATTTT
cdr3_aa: CASSWGSNQPQHF

d_call: .
clone_size: .
v_call: TRBV4-3
j_call: TRBJ1-1
cdr3_nt: TGCGCCAGCAGCCAAGGGGGGGGAGTGTTCACTGAAGCTTTCTTT
cdr3_aa: CASSQGGGVFTEAFF

d_call: .
clone_size: .
v_call: TRBV15
j_call: TRBJ2-3
cdr3_nt: TGTGCCACCGGGCAGGGGCACGTCACAGATACGCAGTATTTT
cdr3_aa: CATGQGHVTDTQYF

d_call: .
clone_size: .
v_call: TRBV9
j_call: TRBJ2-7
cdr3_nt: TGTGCCAGCAGCGTAGCTCAGGGGCGGATCCCCTACGAGCAGTACTTC
cdr3_aa: CASSVAQGRIPYEQYF

d_call: .
clone_size: few
v_call: TRBV5-1
j_call: TRBJ1-4
cdr3_nt: TGCGCCAGCAGCCCAGGGATCGGTGAAAAACTGTTTTTT
cdr3_aa: CASSPGIGEKLFF

d_call: .
clone_size: .
v_call: TRBV15
j_call: TRBJ2-7
cdr3_nt: TGTGCCACCAGCAGAGAAAGTTCAGGGATCGGTCTTGGGTACGAGCAGTACTTC
cdr3_aa: CATSRESSGIGLGYEQYF

d_call: .
clone_size: .
v_call: TRBV9
j_call: TRBJ2-1
cdr3_nt: TGTGCCAGCAGCGTAGTGGGGGGTGAGCAGTTCTTC
cdr3_aa: CASSVVGGEQFF

d_call: TRBD1
clone_size: .
v_call: TRBV5-1
j_call: TRBJ2-7
cdr3_nt: TGCGCCAGCAGCTTGGGGGGGACAGGGCGTCTAGCGCAGTACTTC
cdr3_aa: CASSLGGTGRLAQYF

d_call: TRBD1
clone_size: few
v_call: TRBV7-9
j_call: TRBJ1-6
cdr3_nt: TGTGCCAGCAACAGGGGGGGGACAGGGTACTCACCCCTCCACTTT
cdr3_aa: CASNRGGTGYSPLHF